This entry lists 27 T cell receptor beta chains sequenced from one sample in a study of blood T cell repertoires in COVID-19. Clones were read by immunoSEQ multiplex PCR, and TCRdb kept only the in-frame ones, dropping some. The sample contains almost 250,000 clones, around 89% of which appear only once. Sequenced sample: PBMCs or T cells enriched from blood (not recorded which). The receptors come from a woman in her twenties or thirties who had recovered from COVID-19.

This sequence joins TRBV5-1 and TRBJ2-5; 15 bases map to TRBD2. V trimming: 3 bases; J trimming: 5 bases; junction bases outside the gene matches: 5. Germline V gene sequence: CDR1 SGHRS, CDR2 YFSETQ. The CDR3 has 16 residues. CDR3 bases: TGCGCCAGCAGCTCGGGGACTAGCGGGAGGTTGGAGACCCAGTACTTC. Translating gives CASSSGTSGRLETQYF.

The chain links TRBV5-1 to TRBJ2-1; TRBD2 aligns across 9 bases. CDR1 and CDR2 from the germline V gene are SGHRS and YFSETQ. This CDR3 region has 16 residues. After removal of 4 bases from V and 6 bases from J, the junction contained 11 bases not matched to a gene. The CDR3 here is CASSVTAGGYTNEQFF. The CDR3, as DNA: TGCGCCAGCAGCGTCACGGCGGGAGGGTATACCAATGAGCAGTTCTTC.

This chain's CDR3 is CASSESNHPTIEQYF. The CDR3 DNA is TGTGCCAGCAGTGAGAGTAACCACCCTACGATCGAGCAGTACTTC. The chain is built from TRBV6-4 and TRBJ2-7; D uncertain. CDR1 MRHNA and CDR2 SNTAGT come from the germline V gene. CDR3 length: 15 amino acids. The V end was cut by 3 bases, the J end by 6 bases, with 18 bases between.

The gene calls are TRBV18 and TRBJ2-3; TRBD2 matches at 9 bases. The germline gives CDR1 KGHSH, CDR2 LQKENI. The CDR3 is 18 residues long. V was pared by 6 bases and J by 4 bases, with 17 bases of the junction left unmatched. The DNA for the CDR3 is TGTGCCAGCTCTCCTTCTGAAGCTAGCGGGGTATTCTCAGATACGCAGTATTTT. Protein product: CASSPSEASGVFSDTQYF.

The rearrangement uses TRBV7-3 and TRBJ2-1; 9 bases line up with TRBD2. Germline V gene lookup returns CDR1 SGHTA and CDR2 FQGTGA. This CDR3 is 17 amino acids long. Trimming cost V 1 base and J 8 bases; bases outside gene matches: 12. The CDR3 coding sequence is TGTGCCAGCAGCTTAAGAGGGAGACTAGCGGAGACGGATGAGCAGTTCTTC. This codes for CASSLRGRLAETDEQFF.

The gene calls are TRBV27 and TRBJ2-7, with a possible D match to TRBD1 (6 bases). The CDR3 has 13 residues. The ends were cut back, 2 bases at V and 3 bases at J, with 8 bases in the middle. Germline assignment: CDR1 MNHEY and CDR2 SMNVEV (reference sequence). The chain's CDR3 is CASSLGGLYEQYF. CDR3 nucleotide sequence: TGTGCCAGCAGTTTAGGGGGCCTCTACGAGCAGTACTTC.

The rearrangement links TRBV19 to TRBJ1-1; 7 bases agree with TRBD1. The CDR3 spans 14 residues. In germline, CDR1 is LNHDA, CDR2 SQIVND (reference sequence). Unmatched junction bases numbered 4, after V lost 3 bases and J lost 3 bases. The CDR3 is CASSIRGPDTEAFF. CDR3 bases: TGTGCCAGTAGTATTAGGGGGCCCGACACTGAAGCTTTCTTT.

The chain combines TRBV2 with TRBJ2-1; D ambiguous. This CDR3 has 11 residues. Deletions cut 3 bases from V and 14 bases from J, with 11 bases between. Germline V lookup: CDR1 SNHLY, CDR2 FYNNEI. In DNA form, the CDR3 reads TGTGCCAGCAGTGAGAACATCCGAAAGTTCTTC. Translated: CASSENIRKFF.

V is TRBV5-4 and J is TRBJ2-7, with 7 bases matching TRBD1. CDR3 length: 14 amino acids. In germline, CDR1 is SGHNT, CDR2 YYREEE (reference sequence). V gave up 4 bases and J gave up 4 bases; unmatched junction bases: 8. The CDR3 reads CASSIRDSLYEQYF. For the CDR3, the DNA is TGTGCCAGCAGCATACGGGACAGTCTATACGAGCAGTACTTC.

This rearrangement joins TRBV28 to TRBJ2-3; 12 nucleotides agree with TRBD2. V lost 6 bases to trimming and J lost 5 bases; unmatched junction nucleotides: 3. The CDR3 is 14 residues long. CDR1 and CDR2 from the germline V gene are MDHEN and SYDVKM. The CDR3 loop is CASRPGLAGDTQYF. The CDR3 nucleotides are TGTGCCAGCAGACCGGGACTAGCGGGAGATACGCAGTATTTT.

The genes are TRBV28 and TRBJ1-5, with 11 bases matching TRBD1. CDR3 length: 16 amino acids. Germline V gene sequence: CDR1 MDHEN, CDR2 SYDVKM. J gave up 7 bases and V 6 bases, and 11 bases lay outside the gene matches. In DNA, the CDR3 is TGTGCCAGCAGCGCCCCAAGGACAGGGGGCGACCAGCCCCAGCATTTT. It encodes CASSAPRTGGDQPQHF.

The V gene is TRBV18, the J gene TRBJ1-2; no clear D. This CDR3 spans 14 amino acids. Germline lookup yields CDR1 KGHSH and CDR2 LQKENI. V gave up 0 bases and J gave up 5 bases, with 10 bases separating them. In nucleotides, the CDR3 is TGTGCCAGCTCACCACCGAACTCCCTTTATGGCTACACCTTC. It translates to CASSPPNSLYGYTF.

CDR3 nucleotides: TGTGCCAGCAGTATAGGACAGGGCGCAAATGGCTACACCTTC. This codes for CASSIGQGANGYTF. The chain recombines TRBV5-4 with TRBJ1-2, with 8 positions matching TRBD1. The germline V gene encodes CDR1 SGHNT and CDR2 YYREEE (reference sequence). The CDR3 length is 14 residues. Unmatched junction bases numbered 9, after V lost 5 bases and J lost 6 bases.

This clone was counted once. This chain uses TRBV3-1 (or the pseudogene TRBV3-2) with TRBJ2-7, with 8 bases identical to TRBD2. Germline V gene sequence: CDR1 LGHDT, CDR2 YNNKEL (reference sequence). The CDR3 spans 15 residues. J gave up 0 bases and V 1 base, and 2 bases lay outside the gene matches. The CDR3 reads CASSQGAGGSYEQYF. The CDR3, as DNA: TGTGCCAGCAGCCAAGGGGCGGGAGGCTCCTACGAGCAGTACTTC.

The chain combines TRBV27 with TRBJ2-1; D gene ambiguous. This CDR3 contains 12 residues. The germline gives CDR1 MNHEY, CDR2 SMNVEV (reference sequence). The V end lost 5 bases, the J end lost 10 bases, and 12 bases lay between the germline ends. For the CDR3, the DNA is TGTGCCAGCAGTCATAGAGAAGAAGAGCAGTTCTTC. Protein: CASSHREEEQFF.

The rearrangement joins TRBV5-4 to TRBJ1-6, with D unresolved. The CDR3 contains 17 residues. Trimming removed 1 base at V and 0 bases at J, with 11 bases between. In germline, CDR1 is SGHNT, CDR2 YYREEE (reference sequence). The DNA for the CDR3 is TGTGCCAGCAGCTTGACAGCCTCGAGCTCCTATAATTCACCCCTCCACTTT. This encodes CASSLTASSSYNSPLHF.

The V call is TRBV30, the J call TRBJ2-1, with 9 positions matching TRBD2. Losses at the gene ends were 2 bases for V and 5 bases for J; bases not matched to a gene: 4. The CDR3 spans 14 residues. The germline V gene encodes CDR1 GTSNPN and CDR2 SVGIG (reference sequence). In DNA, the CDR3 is TGTGCCTGGAGTCTAGCGGGACTTAACAATGAGCAGTTCTTC. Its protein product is CAWSLAGLNNEQFF. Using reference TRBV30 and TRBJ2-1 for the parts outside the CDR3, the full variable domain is SQTIHQWPATLVQPVGSPLSLECTVEGTSNPNLYWYRQAAGRGLQLLFYSVGIGQISSEVPQNLSASRPQDRQFILSSKKLLLSDSGFYLCAWSLAGLNNEQFFGPGTRLTVL.

The CDR3 DNA reads as TGTGCCAGCAGCTTGGACAGGGGGCCCACCGGGGAGCTGTTTTTT. Its protein product is CASSLDRGPTGELFF. The chain uses TRBV7-3 and TRBJ2-2; 11 bases line up with TRBD1. Germline CDR1 reads SGHTA; CDR2 reads FQGTGA. Trimming took 3 bases from V and 4 from J; bases not matched to a gene: 1. CDR3 length: 15 residues. Drawing the rest from reference TRBV7-3 and TRBJ2-2, the complete variable domain is GAGVSQTPSNKVTEKGKYVELRCDPISGHTALYWYRQSLGQGPEFLIYFQGTGAADDSGLPNDRFFAVRPEGSVSTLKIQRTERGDSAVYLCASSLDRGPTGELFFGEGSRLTVL.

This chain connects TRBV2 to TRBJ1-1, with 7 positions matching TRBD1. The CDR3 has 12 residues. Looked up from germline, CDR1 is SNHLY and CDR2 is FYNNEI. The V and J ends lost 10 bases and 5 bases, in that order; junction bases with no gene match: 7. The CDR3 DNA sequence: TGTGCCACTGGACAGGCCCGAACTGAAGCTTTCTTT. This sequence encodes CATGQARTEAFF.

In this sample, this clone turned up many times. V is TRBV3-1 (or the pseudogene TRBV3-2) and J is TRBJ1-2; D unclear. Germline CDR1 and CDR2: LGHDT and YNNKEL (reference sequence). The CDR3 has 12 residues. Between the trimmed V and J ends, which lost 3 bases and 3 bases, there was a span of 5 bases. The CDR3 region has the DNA TGTGCCAGCAGCCAGGCTGACTATGGCTACACCTTC. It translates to CASSQADYGYTF.

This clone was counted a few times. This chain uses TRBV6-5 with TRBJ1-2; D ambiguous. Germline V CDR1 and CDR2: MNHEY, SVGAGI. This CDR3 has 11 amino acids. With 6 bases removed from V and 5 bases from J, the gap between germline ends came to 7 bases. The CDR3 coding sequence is TGTGCCAGCAGCGGACTTTATGGCTACACCTTC. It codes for CASSGLYGYTF.

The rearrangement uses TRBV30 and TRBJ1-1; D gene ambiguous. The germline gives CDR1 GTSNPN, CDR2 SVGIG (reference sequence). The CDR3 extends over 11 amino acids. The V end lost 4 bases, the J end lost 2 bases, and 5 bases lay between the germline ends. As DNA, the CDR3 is TGTGCCTGGATAGAAAACACTGAAGCTTTCTTT. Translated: CAWIENTEAFF.

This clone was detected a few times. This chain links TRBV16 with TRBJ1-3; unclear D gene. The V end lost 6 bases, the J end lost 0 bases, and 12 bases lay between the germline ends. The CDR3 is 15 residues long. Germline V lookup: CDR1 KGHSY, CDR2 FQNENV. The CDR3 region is CASSQTGSSGNTIYF. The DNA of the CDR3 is TGTGCCAGCAGTCAAACCGGGAGCTCTGGAAACACCATATATTTT. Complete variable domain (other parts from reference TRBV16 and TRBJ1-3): GEEVAQTPKHLVRGEGQKAKLYCAPIKGHSYVFWYQQVLKNEFKFLISFQNENVFDETGMPKERFSAKCLPNSPCSLEIQATKLEDSAVYFCASSQTGSSGNTIYFGEGSWLTVV.

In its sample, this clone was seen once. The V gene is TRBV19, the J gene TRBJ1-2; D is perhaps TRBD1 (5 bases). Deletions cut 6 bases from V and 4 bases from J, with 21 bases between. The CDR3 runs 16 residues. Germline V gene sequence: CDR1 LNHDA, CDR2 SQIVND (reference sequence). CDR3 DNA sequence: TGTGCCAGTAGAAAACGGGGGAGAGGGTCTGGCTATGGCTACACCTTC. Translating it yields CASRKRGRGSGYGYTF.

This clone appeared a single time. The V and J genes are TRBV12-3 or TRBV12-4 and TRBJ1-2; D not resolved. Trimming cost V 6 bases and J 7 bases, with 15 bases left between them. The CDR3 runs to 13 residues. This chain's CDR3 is CASSPRWWAGYTF. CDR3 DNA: TGTGCCAGCAGCCCGCGTTGGTGGGCTGGCTACACCTTC.

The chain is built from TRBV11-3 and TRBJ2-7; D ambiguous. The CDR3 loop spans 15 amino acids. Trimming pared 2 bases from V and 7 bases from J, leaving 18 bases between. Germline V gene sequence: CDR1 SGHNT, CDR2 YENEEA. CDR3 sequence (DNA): TGTGCCAGCAGCTTAAATCGGAACCTTGGAGCAGAGCAGTACTTC. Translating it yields CASSLNRNLGAEQYF.

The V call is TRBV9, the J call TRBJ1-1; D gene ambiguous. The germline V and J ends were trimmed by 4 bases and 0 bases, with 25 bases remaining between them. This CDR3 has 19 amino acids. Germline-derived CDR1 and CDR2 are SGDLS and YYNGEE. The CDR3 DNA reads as TGTGCCAGCAGCCTCCTTGATATCCAGGCCGTCCACATGAACACTGAAGCTTTCTTT. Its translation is CASSLLDIQAVHMNTEAFF.